This TCR beta chain appears in the sequencing data of a study of control samples from healthy donors and cancer patients. With 4 bases removed from V and 4 bases from J, the gap between germline ends came to 10 bases. The CDR3 extends over 13 amino acids. Germline V lookup: CDR1 SGHAT, CDR2 FQNNGV. Repertoires were generated with immunoSEQ multiplex PCR, while TCRdb's copy carries only in-frame clones and drops some. This sample has about 190,000 clones, with approximately 91% found just once. Concerning this clone itself: Other DNA sequences in this specimen translate into the identical CDR3.

This chain links TRBV11-2 with TRBJ1-2, with a possible D match to TRBD1 (6 bases). The clonotype was recovered from a man younger than 40 in good health. The sequenced material came from blood. CDR3 residues: CASSSDSFYGYTF. DNA for the CDR3: TGTGCCAGCAGCTCGGACAGTTTCTATGGCTACACCTTC.